This TCR beta chain was observed in a study of regulatory T cells in long-lasting Graves disease. For the study at large: Patients met the persistent Graves' disease definition after over 5 years of antithyroid drugs with positive TSH receptor antibodies. General observations from the study: Newly diagnosed patients had higher TCR diversity than persistent Graves' patients did.

Specified time point: persistent/refractory GD, antithyroid drugs over 5 years with positive TRAb. With RNA extracted from PBMCs as input, the TCR library was made. This clonotype appeared many times. Antigen unknown. HTBI primers from iRepertoire and Arm-PCR of CDR3 regions yielded the TCR beta libraries. TCRdb independently ran MiXCR on the multiplex PCR reads; one entry per CDR3 protein. The sample holds 400,000 or so distinct CDR3 sequences, less than 25% seen once. The receptor was derived from a female donor with Graves disease. The input for sequencing was peripheral blood mononuclear cells (PBMCs), taken when the disease was refractory, from a patient treated with antithyroid drugs.

CDR3 DNA: TGTGCCAGCAGGCGGGAGTCGGGCACCGGGGAGCTGTTTTTT. Translating it yields CASRRESGTGELFF. The chain couples TRBV2 to TRBJ2-2, with 7 bases that match TRBD2. This CDR3 spans 14 amino acids. CDR1 and CDR2 (germline): SNHLY, FYNNEI. Trimming removed 6 bases from V and 4 bases from J; junction bases left unmatched: 5.